This T cell receptor (beta chain) was recovered during a study of T-cell memory formation after mild COVID-19. At the level of the study: In these data, TCR clusters were largely donor specific.

Study results and limitations: Day 15 to 85 contracting clones showed balanced CD4/CD8; day 15 to 37 expanders favored CD4+. Nothing showed for sure that second-wave clones peaking on day 37 were SARS-CoV-2 specific.

CDR1 is SGDLS, CDR2 YYNGEE, per germline. The CDR3 extends over 14 amino acids. V was pared by 4 bases and J by 4 bases, with 13 bases between. TCRdb re-called the 5' RACE reads with MiXCR, one entry per CDR3 protein. The table lists a few hundred thousand distinct CDR3 sequences, approximately 9% of them singletons. In the case of this clonotype: The target antigen is unknown.

This receptor was identified in a man aged 18 to 29 who had mild COVID-19 (a few samples of this study predate the infection). Cell type and time point are not known. The rearrangement uses TRBV9 and TRBJ2-3; D ambiguous. Sequenced sample: PBMCs or a T cell subset sorted from them (not recorded which). The DNA for the CDR3 is TGTGCCAGCAGCCCTAGACTCCAACCAGATACGCAGTATTTT. It codes for CASSPRLQPDTQYF.